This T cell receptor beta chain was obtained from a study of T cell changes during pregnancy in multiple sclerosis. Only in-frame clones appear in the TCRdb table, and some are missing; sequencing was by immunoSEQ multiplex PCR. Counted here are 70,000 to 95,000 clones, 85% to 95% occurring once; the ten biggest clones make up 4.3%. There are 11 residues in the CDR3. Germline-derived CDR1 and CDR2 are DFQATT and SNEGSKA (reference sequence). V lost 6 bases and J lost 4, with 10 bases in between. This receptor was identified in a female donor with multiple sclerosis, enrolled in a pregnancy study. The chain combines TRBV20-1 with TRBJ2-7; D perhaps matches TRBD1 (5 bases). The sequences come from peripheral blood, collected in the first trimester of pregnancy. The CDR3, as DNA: TGCAGTGCAGAGCAGGGTTACGAGCAGTACTTC. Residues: CSAEQGYEQYF.